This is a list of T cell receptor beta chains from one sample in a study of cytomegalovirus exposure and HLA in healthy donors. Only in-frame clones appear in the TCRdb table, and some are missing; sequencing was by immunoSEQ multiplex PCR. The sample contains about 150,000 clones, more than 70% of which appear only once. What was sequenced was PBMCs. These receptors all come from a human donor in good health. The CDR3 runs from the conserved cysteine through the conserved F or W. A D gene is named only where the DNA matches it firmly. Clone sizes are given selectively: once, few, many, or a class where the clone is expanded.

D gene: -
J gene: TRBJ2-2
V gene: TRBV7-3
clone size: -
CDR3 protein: CASSDKGITGELFF
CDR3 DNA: TGTGCCAGCAGTGACAAGGGGATCACCGGGGAGCTGTTTTTT

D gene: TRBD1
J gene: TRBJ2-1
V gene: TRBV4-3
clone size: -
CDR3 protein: CASSQGGGAYNEQFF
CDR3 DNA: TGCGCCAGCAGCCAAGGAGGGGGCGCCTACAATGAGCAGTTCTTC

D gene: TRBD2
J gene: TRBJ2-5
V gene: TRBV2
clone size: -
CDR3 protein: CASRLQRDPQETQYF
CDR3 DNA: TGTGCCAGCAGACTCCAGCGGGACCCTCAAGAGACCCAGTACTTC

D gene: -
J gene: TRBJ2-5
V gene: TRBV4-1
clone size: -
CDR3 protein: CASSQEPQTGAQYF
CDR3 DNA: TGCGCCAGCAGCCAAGAGCCCCAGACGGGGGCCCAGTACTTC

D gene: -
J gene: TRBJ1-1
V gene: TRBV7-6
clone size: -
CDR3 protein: CASSHLLQETNTEAFF
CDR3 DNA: TGTGCCAGCAGCCACCTATTACAGGAGACGAACACTGAAGCTTTCTTT

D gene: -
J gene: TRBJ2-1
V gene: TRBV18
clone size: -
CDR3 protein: CASSFRVNSYNEQFF
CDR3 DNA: TGTGCCAGCTCATTCAGGGTTAACTCCTACAATGAGCAGTTCTTC

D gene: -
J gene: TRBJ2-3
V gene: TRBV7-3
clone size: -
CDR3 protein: CASSLSGTREQGDTQYF
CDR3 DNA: TGTGCCAGCAGCTTATCCGGGACTCGTGAGCAGGGAGATACGCAGTATTTT

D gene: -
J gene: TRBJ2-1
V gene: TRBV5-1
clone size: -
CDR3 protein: CASSPLTEQEQFF
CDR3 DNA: TGCGCCAGCAGCCCACTAACGGAACAAGAGCAGTTCTTC

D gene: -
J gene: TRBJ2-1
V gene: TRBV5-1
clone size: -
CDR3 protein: CASSPQAGLYNEQFF
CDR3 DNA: TGCGCCAGCAGCCCCCAGGCAGGACTCTACAATGAGCAGTTCTTC

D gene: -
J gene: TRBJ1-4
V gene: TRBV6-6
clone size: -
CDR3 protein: CATTRGQSNEKLFF
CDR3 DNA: TGTGCCACCACACGTGGGCAGAGCAATGAAAAACTGTTTTTT

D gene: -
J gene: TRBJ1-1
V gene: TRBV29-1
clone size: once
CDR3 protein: CSVSETGNTEAFF
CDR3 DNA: TGCAGCGTTAGCGAGACCGGCAACACTGAAGCTTTCTTT

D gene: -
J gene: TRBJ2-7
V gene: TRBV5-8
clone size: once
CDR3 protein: CASSPSYEQYF
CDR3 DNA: TGTGCCAGCAGCCCTAGTTACGAGCAGTACTTC

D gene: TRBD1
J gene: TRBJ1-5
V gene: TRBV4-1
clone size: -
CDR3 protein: CASSRRTGEGQPQHF
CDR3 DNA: TGCGCCAGCAGCCGGCGAACAGGGGAAGGGCAGCCCCAGCATTTT

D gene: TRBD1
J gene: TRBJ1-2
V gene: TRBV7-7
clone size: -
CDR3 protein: CASSKWTGDGYTF
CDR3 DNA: TGTGCCAGCAGCAAATGGACAGGGGATGGCTACACCTTC

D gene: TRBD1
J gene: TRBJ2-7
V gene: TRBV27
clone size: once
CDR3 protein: CASSWGTGGSYEQYF
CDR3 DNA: TGTGCCAGCAGTTGGGGGACAGGGGGCTCCTACGAGCAGTACTTC

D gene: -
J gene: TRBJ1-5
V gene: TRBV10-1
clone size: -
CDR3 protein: CASGRQGPYSNQPQHF
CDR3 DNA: TGCGCCAGCGGCAGGCAGGGTCCCTATAGCAATCAGCCCCAGCATTTT

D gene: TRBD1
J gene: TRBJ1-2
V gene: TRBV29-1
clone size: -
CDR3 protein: CSVGDRANYGYTF
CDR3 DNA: TGCAGCGTTGGGGACAGAGCTAACTATGGCTACACCTTC

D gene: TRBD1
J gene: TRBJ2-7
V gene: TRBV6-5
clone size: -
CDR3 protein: CASSNRGLNPYEQYF
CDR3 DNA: TGTGCCAGCAGCAACAGGGGGCTCAATCCCTACGAGCAGTACTTC

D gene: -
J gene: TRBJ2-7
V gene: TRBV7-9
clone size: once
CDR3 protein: CASSYTHEQYF
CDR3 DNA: TGTGCCAGCAGCTACACCCACGAGCAGTACTTC

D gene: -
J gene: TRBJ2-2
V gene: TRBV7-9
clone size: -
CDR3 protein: CASRLRTGELFF
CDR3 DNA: TGTGCCAGCAGGCTGAGAACCGGGGAGCTGTTTTTT

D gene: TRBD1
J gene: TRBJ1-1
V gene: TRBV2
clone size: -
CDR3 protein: CASNFPKTGLLYTEAFF
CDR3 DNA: TGTGCCAGCAACTTTCCGAAGACAGGGTTGCTATACACTGAAGCTTTCTTT

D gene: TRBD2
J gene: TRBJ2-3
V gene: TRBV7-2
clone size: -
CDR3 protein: CASSPWGGSTDTQYF
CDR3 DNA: TGTGCCAGCAGCCCTTGGGGGGGGAGCACAGATACGCAGTATTTT

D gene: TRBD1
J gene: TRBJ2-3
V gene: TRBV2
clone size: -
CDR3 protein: CASSRDRITDTQYF
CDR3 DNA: TGTGCCAGCAGTAGGGACAGAATCACAGATACGCAGTATTTT

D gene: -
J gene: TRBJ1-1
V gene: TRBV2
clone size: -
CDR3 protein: CASAGRGNTEAFF
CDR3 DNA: TGTGCCAGCGCGGGGAGGGGGAACACTGAAGCTTTCTTT

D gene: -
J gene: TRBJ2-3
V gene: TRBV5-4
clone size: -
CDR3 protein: CASSAGGGAGTDTQYF
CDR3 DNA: TGTGCCAGCAGCGCCGGAGGGGGGGCCGGCACAGATACGCAGTATTTT

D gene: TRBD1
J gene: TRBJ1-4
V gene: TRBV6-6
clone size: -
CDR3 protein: CASSRWPDRDEKLFF
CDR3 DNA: TGTGCCAGCAGCCGTTGGCCGGACAGGGATGAAAAACTGTTTTTT

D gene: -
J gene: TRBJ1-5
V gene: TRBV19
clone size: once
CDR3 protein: CASSEQGKSNQPQHF
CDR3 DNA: TGTGCCAGTAGTGAACAGGGTAAAAGCAATCAGCCCCAGCATTTT

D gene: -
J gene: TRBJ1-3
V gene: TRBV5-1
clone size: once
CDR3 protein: CASSSLTGPGNTIYF
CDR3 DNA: TGCGCCAGCAGCTCACTGACAGGCCCGGGAAACACCATATATTTT

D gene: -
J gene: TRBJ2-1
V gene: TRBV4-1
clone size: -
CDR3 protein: CASELTGGANNEQFF
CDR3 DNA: TGCGCCAGCGAATTGACGGGGGGCGCGAACAATGAGCAGTTCTTC

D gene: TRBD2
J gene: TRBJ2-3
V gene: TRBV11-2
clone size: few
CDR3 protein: CASSLFSGGVVDTQYF
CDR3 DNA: TGTGCCAGCAGCTTATTTAGCGGGGGGGTCGTAGATACGCAGTATTTT

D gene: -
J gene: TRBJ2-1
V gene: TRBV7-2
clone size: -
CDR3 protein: CASSSGPGGFF
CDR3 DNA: TGTGCCAGCAGCTCCGGACCCGGGGGTTTCTTC

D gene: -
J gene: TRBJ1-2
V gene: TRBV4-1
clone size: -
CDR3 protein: CASSQDIGGVEGPYGYTF
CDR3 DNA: TGCGCCAGCAGCCAAGATATAGGGGGTGTTGAGGGGCCCTATGGCTACACCTTC

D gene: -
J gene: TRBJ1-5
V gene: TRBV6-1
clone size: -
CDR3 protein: CASSLQGNQPQHF
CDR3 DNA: TGTGCCAGCAGTTTACAGGGAAATCAGCCCCAGCATTTT

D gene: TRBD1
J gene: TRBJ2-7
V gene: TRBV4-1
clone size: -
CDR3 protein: CASSTRDRAYEQYF
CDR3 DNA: TGCGCCAGCAGCACCCGGGACAGAGCCTACGAGCAGTACTTC

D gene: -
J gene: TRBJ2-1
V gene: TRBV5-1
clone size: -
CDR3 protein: CASSIATGSSYNEQFF
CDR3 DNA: TGCGCCAGCAGCATAGCTACAGGGAGCTCCTACAATGAGCAGTTCTTC

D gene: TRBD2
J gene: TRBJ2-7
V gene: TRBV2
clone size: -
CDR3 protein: CASTTSGGSYEQYF
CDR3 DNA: TGTGCCAGCACGACTAGCGGGGGCTCCTACGAGCAGTACTTC

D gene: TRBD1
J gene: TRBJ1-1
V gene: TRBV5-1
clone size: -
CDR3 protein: CASSFQGARNTEAFF
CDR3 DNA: TGCGCCAGCAGCTTCCAGGGGGCGCGGAACACTGAAGCTTTCTTT

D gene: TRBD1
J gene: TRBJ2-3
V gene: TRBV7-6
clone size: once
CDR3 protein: CASSPKYRDRATTDTQYF
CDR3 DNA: TGTGCCAGCAGCCCCAAATACCGGGACAGGGCCACCACAGATACGCAGTATTTT

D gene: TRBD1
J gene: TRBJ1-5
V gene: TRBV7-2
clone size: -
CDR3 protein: CASSRGQYNQPQHF
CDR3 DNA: TGTGCCAGCAGCAGGGGACAGTACAATCAGCCCCAGCATTTT

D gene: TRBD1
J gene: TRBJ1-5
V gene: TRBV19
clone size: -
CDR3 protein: CASSPTGPGNQPQHF
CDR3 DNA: TGTGCCAGTAGCCCGACAGGGCCGGGCAATCAGCCCCAGCATTTT

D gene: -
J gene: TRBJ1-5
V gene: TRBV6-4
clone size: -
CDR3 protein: CASSENSGNQPQHF
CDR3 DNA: TGTGCCAGCAGTGAAAATTCAGGGAATCAGCCCCAGCATTTT

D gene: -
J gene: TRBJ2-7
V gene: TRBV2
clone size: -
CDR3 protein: CASSDPARAIYEQYF
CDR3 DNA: TGTGCCAGCAGTGACCCCGCCAGGGCGATCTACGAGCAGTACTTC

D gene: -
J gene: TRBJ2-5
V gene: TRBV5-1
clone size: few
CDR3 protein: CASSLGLSGEGTQYF
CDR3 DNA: TGCGCCAGCAGCTTGGGACTATCGGGGGAAGGGACCCAGTACTTC

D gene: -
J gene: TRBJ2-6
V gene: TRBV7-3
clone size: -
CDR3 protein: CATSSGANVLTF
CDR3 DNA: TGTGCCACCTCCTCTGGGGCCAACGTCCTGACTTTC

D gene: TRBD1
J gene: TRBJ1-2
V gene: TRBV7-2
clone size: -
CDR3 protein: CASSWSRDSPYGYTF
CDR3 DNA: TGTGCCAGCAGCTGGAGCCGGGACAGCCCCTATGGCTACACCTTC